The rows below give T cell receptor beta chains drawn from one sample of a study of blood T cell repertoires in COVID-19. Data came from immunoSEQ multiplex PCR; TCRdb stores just in-frame clones and leaves some out. The sample yields about 170,000 clones, over 65% seen once. Material: PBMCs or T cells enriched from blood (not recorded which). Receptor source: a woman in her forties or fifties who had recovered from COVID-19. CDR3s leave out the opening cysteine and the closing phenylalanine or tryptophan.

TRBJ1-1 | TRBV14 | ASSRALHTEAF
TRBJ1-3 | TRBV9 | ASSGFTAGNTIY
TRBJ1-4 | TRBV19 | ASSIFRGEKLF
TRBJ1-5 | TRBV19 | ASSPRAGSNQPQH
TRBJ2-6 | TRBV30 | AWGDRGSSGANVLT
TRBJ1-6 | TRBV5-1 | ASSPRSPGANSPLH
TRBJ1-2 | TRBV6-6 | ASSWGQGSGYT
TRBJ2-1 | TRBV28 | ASSSGLAGTDEQF
TRBJ1-5 | TRBV19 | ASSTTGLSNQPQH
TRBJ1-1 | TRBV19 | ASSMGLRAATNLRMNTEAF
TRBJ1-2 | TRBV15 | ATSRAAGRDYGYT
TRBJ1-2 | TRBV6-5 | ASSVGARSRGYT
TRBJ2-1 | TRBV7-3 | ASSSAGGFNEQF
TRBJ2-5 | TRBV11-2 | ASSLSSGARETQY
TRBJ2-1 | TRBV29-1 | SVKSTPLIYNEQF
TRBJ2-1 | TRBV28 | ASSPGLNNEQF
TRBJ1-6 | TRBV7-9 | ASSLLQGNSPLH
TRBJ2-3 | TRBV7-3 | ASSPQPRQGKDTQY